What follows are 29 T cell receptor beta chains derived from one specimen sequenced in a study of blood T cells in healthy people across ages. A second PCR, run for about 7 to 11 cycles, used a sample-barcoded 5' primer plus a J-beta primer mix. Via MiXCR, TCRdb re-called the 5' RACE reads, giving one row per CDR3 protein. This sample has 550,000 to 600,000 distinct CDR3 sequences, with roughly 48% found just once. The specimen was blood. These receptors were obtained from a man older than 75 in good health.

The V and J genes are TRBV20-1 and TRBJ2-4; 7 bases line up with TRBD1. The J call may be in error: the DNA end matches TRBJ2-7 better. Germline CDR1 DFQATT, CDR2 SNEGSKA (reference sequence). The length of the CDR3 is 13 residues. CDR3 in DNA: TGCAGTGCTGGCCCGGGACAGCCCTACGAGCAGTACTTC. Residues: CSAGPGQPYEQYF.

The chain combines TRBV9 with TRBJ1-1, with 8 positions matching TRBD1. The ends lost 5 bases at V and 6 bases at J; junction bases unmatched: 6. The CDR3 is made up of 13 amino acids. Per the germline V gene, CDR1 is SGDLS and CDR2 is YYNGEE. CDR3 nucleotide sequence: TGTGCCAGCAGTACCACAGGGGGGGCTGAAGCTTTCTTT. Translated, it gives CASSTTGGAEAFF.

This rearrangement joins TRBV7-6 to TRBJ1-4; no clear D. This CDR3 is built from 14 residues. V was cut by 3 bases and J by 8 bases, with 13 bases left in between. Germline loops: CDR1 SGHVS, CDR2 FNYEAQ. As DNA, the CDR3 is TGTGCCAGCAGCTTGAACGGGTTGAACGAAAAACTGTTTTTT. Amino acid sequence: CASSLNGLNEKLFF. Together with reference TRBV7-6 and TRBJ1-4, the CDR3 gives the full variable domain: GAGVSQSPRYKVTKRGQDVALRCDPISGHVSLYWYRQALGQGPEFLTYFNYEAQQDKSGLPNDRFSAERPEGSISTLTIQRTEQRDSAMYRCASSLNGLNEKLFFGSGTQLSVL.

The chain has TRBV24-1 and TRBJ1-2; 9 bases align to TRBD1. This CDR3 has 14 residues. Germline V gene sequence: CDR1 KGHDR, CDR2 SFDVKD. V dropped 7 bases and J dropped 6; count of bases not matched to a gene: 8. Here the CDR3 DNA reads TGTGCCACCAGCCAGACGGGACAGGGACATGGCTACACCTTC. Protein sequence: CATSQTGQGHGYTF.

This clonotype was seen a few times. This chain uses TRBV6-5 with TRBJ1-6; maybe TRBD1 (6 bases). V was cut by 6 bases and J by 9 bases, with 12 bases left in between. This CDR3 contains 13 residues. The germline V gene encodes CDR1 MNHEY and CDR2 SVGAGI. CDR3 coding DNA: TGTGCCAGCAGCGTACAGGGCGGTTCACCCCTCCACTTT. Translating it yields CASSVQGGSPLHF.

The CDR3 nucleotides are TGTGCCAGCTCACCCTTAGGGGAGGGACAGAAAAACATTCAGTACTTC. It encodes CASSPLGEGQKNIQYF. The chain carries TRBV18 and TRBJ2-4; D could derive from TRBD1 or TRBD2 (7 bases each). Germline CDR1 is KGHSH and CDR2 is LQKENI. Trimming stripped 3 bases from V and 4 bases from J, with 16 bases between. There are 16 residues in the CDR3.

The sample holds a few counts of this clonotype. The chain recombines TRBV20-1 with TRBJ1-2; D is unclear. The CDR3 runs to 11 residues. Germline loops: CDR1 DFQATT, CDR2 SNEGSKA (reference sequence). V was cut by 3 bases and J by 4 bases, with 6 bases left in between. DNA of the CDR3: TGCAGTGCTAGGTCAGGCTATGGCTACACCTTC. This sequence encodes CSARSGYGYTF.

This clonotype was observed once. CDR3 nucleotide sequence: TGTGCCAGCAGTTACCGGGGACCCGGAGCCGAGCAGTACTTC. It specifies CASSYRGPGAEQYF. This chain connects TRBV6-5 to TRBJ2-5, with D possibly being TRBD1 or TRBD2 (5 bases each). Gene TRBJ2-7 matches the end of the DNA better, so the J call may be wrong. This CDR3 is built from 14 residues. Germline CDR1 and CDR2: MNHEY and SVGAGI.

This clonotype has a handful of counts. This chain uses TRBV7-6 with TRBJ2-3, with TRBD2 matching 7 bases. This CDR3 comprises 19 residues. The germline V gene encodes CDR1 SGHVS and CDR2 FNYEAQ. Germline trimming cut 0 bases from V and 4 bases from J; bases unmatched to any gene: 16. In DNA form, the CDR3 reads TGTGCCAGCAGCTTAGCGGTTCATGGTAGCGGGCGCGGAGCAGATACGCAGTATTTT. Translation: CASSLAVHGSGRGADTQYF.

The chain combines TRBV11-2 with TRBJ1-4; D is ambiguous. V was trimmed by 5 bases and J by 8 bases, leaving 12 bases between them. The V gene's germline CDR1 is SGHAT and CDR2 FQNNGV. The CDR3 is 13 amino acids. The CDR3 DNA sequence: TGTGCCAGCAGCCGGGCGGAGGCCGAAAAACTGTTTTTT. Translating it yields CASSRAEAEKLFF.

This clonotype appeared a few times. V and J are TRBV27 and TRBJ1-5, with D tentatively TRBD1 (6 bases). Deletions cut 4 bases from V and 7 bases from J, with 14 bases between. The CDR3 contains 14 residues. Germline-derived CDR1 and CDR2 are MNHEY and SMNVEV (reference sequence). DNA of the CDR3: TGTGCCAGCAGTTCGTCAGGGGAACGACAGCCCCAGCATTTT. Translation: CASSSSGERQPQHF.

The chain links TRBV2 to TRBJ2-1, with D possibly matching TRBD1 (6 bases). This CDR3 is built from 13 residues. V was trimmed by 4 bases and J by 5 bases, leaving 9 bases between them. Germline CDR1 and CDR2: SNHLY and FYNNEI. The CDR3 region has the DNA TGTGCCAGCAGTGTTAACAGGGACAATGAGCAGTTCTTC. As protein: CASSVNRDNEQFF.

J is TRBJ2-1 and V is TRBV9; tentative D call: TRBD2 (5 bases). Trimming shortened V by 0 bases and J by 0 bases, and 7 bases separated the two germline ends. CDR3 length equals 15 residues. CDR1 is SGDLS and CDR2 is YYNGEE in the germline V gene. CDR3 sequence: CASSVDGVSYNEQFF. The CDR3 DNA is TGTGCCAGCAGCGTAGACGGGGTCTCCTACAATGAGCAGTTCTTC.

The chain combines TRBV27 with TRBJ1-1; possibly TRBD1 for D (5 bases). V gave up 5 bases and J gave up 5 bases, with 15 bases separating them. This CDR3 contains 14 residues. Germline V gene sequence: CDR1 MNHEY, CDR2 SMNVEV (reference sequence). The CDR3 reads CASSPKGFRTEAFF. The DNA for the CDR3 is TGTGCCAGCAGTCCGAAGGGGTTTCGGACTGAAGCTTTCTTT.

The genes are TRBV3-1 and TRBJ2-4; TRBD1 matches at 8 bases. Germline values: CDR1 LGHDT, CDR2 YNNKEL (reference sequence). V lost 3 bases, J lost 15 bases, and 13 bases stayed unmatched. This CDR3 is 14 amino acids long. This CDR3 reads CASSQAGQEQRAYF. Here the CDR3 DNA reads TGTGCCAGCAGCCAGGCGGGACAGGAACAACGTGCGTACTTC.

The V gene is TRBV3-1, the J gene TRBJ2-7, with D tentatively TRBD1 (5 bases). The V end lost 3 bases, the J end lost 1 base, and 10 bases lay between the germline ends. This CDR3 contains 14 residues. Germline V gene lookup returns CDR1 LGHDT and CDR2 YNNKEL (reference sequence). DNA for the CDR3: TGTGCCAGCAGCCAGTTGTCAGGGTCCTACGAGCAGTACTTC. Translated, it gives CASSQLSGSYEQYF.

V gene TRBV29-1 combines with J gene TRBJ1-2, with a tentative D call TRBD1 (5 bases). Germline V CDR1 and CDR2: SQVTM, ANQGSEA. V was cut by 1 base and J by 6 bases, with 15 bases left in between. CDR3 length: 14 residues. The chain's CDR3 is CSVEGGPLRDGYTF. Written as DNA, the CDR3 is TGCAGCGTTGAAGGGGGACCTCTCCGGGATGGCTACACCTTC.

The rearrangement joins TRBV20-1 to TRBJ2-4; D could derive from TRBD1 or TRBD2 (6 bases each). The CDR3 length is 21 residues. Trimming removed 4 bases at V and 0 bases at J, with 31 bases between. Germline loops: CDR1 DFQATT, CDR2 SNEGSKA (reference sequence). The CDR3 DNA reads TGCAGTGCTAACGCCTTTTCAGGGGCTAGCGTACCATTACTAGCCAAAAACATTCAGTACTTC. Its translation: CSANAFSGASVPLLAKNIQYF.

This chain connects TRBV10-3 to TRBJ2-2; possibly TRBD1 for D (6 bases). The germline CDR1 and CDR2 sequences are ENHRY and SYGVKD. This CDR3 comprises 12 residues. V lost 11 bases, J lost 5 bases, and 12 bases lay in between. CDR3 amino acids: CAVTGLTGELFF. CDR3 nucleotide sequence: TGTGCCGTAACAGGGTTGACCGGGGAGCTGTTTTTT.

The rearrangement joins TRBV5-6 to TRBJ2-1; 9 nucleotides agree with TRBD1. V lost 5 bases, J lost 4 bases, and 10 bases stayed unmatched. CDR1 and CDR2 (germline): SGHDT, YYEEEE. The CDR3 has 16 amino acids. Here the CDR3 DNA reads TGTGCCAGCAGTGGGGGCCGGGACAGGGTTTACAATGAGCAGTTCTTC. Residues: CASSGGRDRVYNEQFF.

This sequence joins TRBV15 and TRBJ2-1; the match to TRBD1 covers 7 bases. The CDR3 covers 14 residues. CDR1 and CDR2 (germline): LNHNV, YYDKDF (reference sequence). J lost 1 base, V lost 7 bases, and 4 bases had no gene match. The CDR3 here is CATNLQGSYNEQFF. CDR3 nucleotide sequence: TGTGCCACCAACCTACAGGGGTCCTACAATGAGCAGTTCTTC.

The rearrangement joins TRBV7-9 to TRBJ1-2; 8 bases line up with TRBD1. Trimming at V came to 3 bases and at J to 7 bases, leaving 10 bases not matched to a gene. CDR3 length: 15 residues. Germline V CDR1 and CDR2: SEHNR, FQNEAQ (reference sequence). The CDR3 reads CASSLGQVSGCGYTF. DNA for the CDR3: TGTGCCAGCAGCTTGGGACAGGTTTCGGGATGTGGCTACACCTTC.

This clonotype occurred a few times. The chain combines TRBV3-1 with TRBJ2-1; TRBD1 matches at 8 bases. Germline-derived CDR1 and CDR2 are LGHDT and YNNKEL (reference sequence). J was trimmed by 4 bases and V by 5 bases; bases with no gene match: 4. The CDR3 is 14 amino acids. CDR3 sequence (DNA): TGTGCCAGCAGCTACCGGGACAGGTACAATGAGCAGTTCTTC. Translating gives CASSYRDRYNEQFF.

The chain combines TRBV2 with TRBJ2-4; D not certain. Judging by the DNA end, TRBJ2-7 fits better; the J call may be wrong. The germline CDR1 and CDR2 sequences are SNHLY and FYNNEI. This CDR3 has 12 residues. Here the CDR3 reads CASSELTNEQYF. The CDR3 DNA follows: TGTGCCAGCAGTGAATTGACGAACGAGCAGTACTTC.

This rearrangement joins TRBV30 to TRBJ2-7; the match to TRBD1 covers 8 bases. Trimming took 6 bases from V and 3 from J; bases not matched to a gene: 7. Germline V gene lookup returns CDR1 GTSNPN and CDR2 SVGIG (reference sequence). The CDR3 has 13 residues. The CDR3 bases are TGTGCCTGTGGTACAGGGGGGTTCTACGAGCAGTACTTC. As protein: CACGTGGFYEQYF.

Worth noting for this clonotype: The junction does not match germline at one end; this may be a read error. V gene TRBV7-3 combines with J gene TRBJ2-1; possible D gene TRBD1, 6 bases. Germline CDR1 SGHTA, CDR2 FQGTGA. This CDR3 has 14 amino acids. CDR3 region: CASSTGIPYNGQFF. The CDR3 DNA sequence: TGTGCCAGCAGTACAGGGATACCCTACAATGGGCAGTTCTTC. The full variable domain, with the rest looked up from reference TRBV7-3 and TRBJ2-1, is GAGVSQTPSNKVTEKGKYVELRCDPISGHTALYWYRQSLGQGPEFLIYFQGTGAADDSGLPNDRFFAVRPEGSVSTLKIQRTERGDSAVYLCASSTGIPYNGQFFGPGTRLTVL.

The chain employs TRBV20-1 and TRBJ2-1; a weak D match, TRBD2 (5 bases). The ends were cut back, 2 bases at V and 8 bases at J, with 16 bases in the middle. CDR3 length: 14 residues. Germline V gene sequence: CDR1 DFQATT, CDR2 SNEGSKA (reference sequence). CDR3 DNA sequence: TGCAGTGCTAGATTGGCTTTACTAGTTGATGAGCAGTTCTTC. Translation gives CSARLALLVDEQFF.

The chain links TRBV12-3 or TRBV12-4 to TRBJ2-1, with D perhaps matching TRBD1 (5 bases). V lost 6 bases and J 14 bases, leaving 20 bases between the germline ends. This CDR3 region has 13 residues. Here the CDR3 reads CASRNRGQVLEFF. For the CDR3, the DNA is TGTGCCAGCAGGAATAGGGGCCAAGTATTGGAGTTCTTC.

The rearrangement uses TRBV5-1 and TRBJ2-3; either TRBD1 or TRBD2 may fit D (5 bases each). Trimming stripped 2 bases from V and 8 bases from J, with 15 bases between. In germline, CDR1 is SGHRS, CDR2 YFSETQ. The CDR3 runs 14 residues. CDR3 amino acids: CASSFEYGAGTQYF. In DNA, the CDR3 is TGCGCCAGCAGCTTTGAATACGGGGCGGGTACGCAGTATTTT.